The 31 T cell receptor beta chains below come from one sample, sequenced in a study of T cells in Graves' hyperthyroidism and ophthalmopathy. RNA transcripts were the template for amplifying TCR beta CDR3 regions. Using the HTBI primer set, a first-round RT-PCR was run on the TCR CDR3. TCRdb passed the multiplex PCR reads through MiXCR, listing each CDR3 protein once. Here the sample spans approximately 560,000 distinct CDR3 sequences, around 46% being singletons. The sequenced sample consisted of peripheral blood or thyroid tissue (not recorded which). The receptors here all came from a woman aged 18-29 years with Graves' hyperthyroidism.

CDR3 in amino acids: CSVGGPTNEKLFF. The CDR3 coding sequence is TGCAGCGTTGGTGGACCAACTAATGAAAAACTGTTTTTT. This chain connects TRBV29-1 to TRBJ1-4; D unclear. CDR3 length equals 13 residues. Germline values: CDR1 SQVTM, CDR2 ANQGSEA. V gave up 4 bases and J gave up 0 bases, with 6 bases separating them.

This clonotype was counted many times. The chain combines TRBV7-3 with TRBJ1-1; tentatively, D is TRBD1 (6 bases). This CDR3 is 15 amino acids long. CDR1 and CDR2 from the germline V gene are SGHTA and FQGTGA. V lost 1 base and J lost 5, with 14 bases in between. For the CDR3, the DNA is TGTGCCAGCAGCTTAATGGGGCAGGGGAGGACTGAAGCTTTCTTT. It encodes CASSLMGQGRTEAFF.

Notes on this clonotype: Since a much larger clone is just one base distant, this may be a read error. The CDR3 DNA reads TGTGCCAGCAGTGAGGATTTGGGCAATCAGCCCCAGCATTTT. Translation gives CASSEDLGNQPQHF. The chain joins TRBV2 to TRBJ1-5; unclear D gene. The CDR3 runs to 14 residues. The germline gives CDR1 SNHLY, CDR2 FYNNEI. Trimming left V 3 bases short and J 2 bases short, with 8 bases between.

The table lists this clonotype with many counts. The V gene is TRBV10-3, the J gene TRBJ2-5, with D hard to call. V lost 3 bases to trimming and J lost 5 bases, with 16 bases between them. This CDR3 comprises 15 residues. Looked up from germline, CDR1 is ENHRY and CDR2 is SYGVKD. The CDR3 nucleotides are TGTGCCATCAGTGAAGGAATCATTGAAATGGAGACCCAGTACTTC. Its protein product is CAISEGIIEMETQYF.

The genes are TRBV11-2 and TRBJ2-7, with D perhaps TRBD2 (7 bases). CDR1 is SGHAT, CDR2 FQNNGV, per germline. The CDR3 covers 12 residues. Trimming removed 5 bases from V and 10 bases from J, with 15 bases in between. The DNA for the CDR3 is TGTGCCAGCAGCCTGGGGGGGCTAGATCAGTACTTC. The encoded protein is CASSLGGLDQYF.

V is TRBV20-1 and J is TRBJ1-5; D gene unclear. CDR1 is DFQATT, CDR2 SNEGSKA, per germline (reference sequence). Trimming took off 0 bases at V and 2 bases at J, with 14 bases between the two ends. The CDR3 length is 16 residues. Here the CDR3 reads CSARDVGRHGNQPQHF. CDR3 DNA: TGCAGTGCTAGAGATGTCGGACGGCATGGCAATCAGCCCCAGCATTTT.

This chain joins TRBV7-8 and TRBJ1-2; D not resolved. The CDR3 runs 13 residues. The germline CDR1 and CDR2 sequences are SGHVS and FQNEAQ. V gave up 1 base and J gave up 7 bases, with 10 bases separating them. CDR3 sequence: CASSLGGLVGYTF. The CDR3 region has the DNA TGTGCCAGCAGCTTAGGCGGTCTCGTTGGCTACACCTTC. Filled out from reference TRBV7-8 and TRBJ1-2, the complete variable domain reads GAGVSQSPRYKVAKRGQDVALRCDPISGHVSLFWYQQALGQGPEFLTYFQNEAQLDKSGLPSDRFFAERPEGSVSTLKIQRTQQEDSAVYLCASSLGGLVGYTFGSGTRLTVV.

Comments on this clonotype: A much larger clonotype is one base distant, so this may be a read error. V usage is TRBV7-6 and J usage is TRBJ2-2; TRBD2 aligns across 12 bases. The CDR3 loop spans 15 amino acids. The germline V gene encodes CDR1 SGHVS and CDR2 FNYEAQ. Written as DNA, the CDR3 is TGTGCCAGCAGCTCGGGACTAGCGGGCCACGGGGAGCTGCTTTTT. It yields the protein CASSSGLAGHGELLF.

On this clonotype itself: One base away lies a much larger clone, so this may be a sequencing read error. The chain couples TRBV10-3 to TRBJ2-5; D gene uncertain. The CDR3 is 13 residues long. Trimming removed 6 bases at V and 1 base at J, with 9 bases between. In germline, CDR1 is ENHRY, CDR2 SYGVKD. The CDR3 region is CAISLVVQETQYF. In DNA, the CDR3 is TGTGCCATCAGCTTAGTTGTCCAAGAGACCCAGTACTTC.

This chain connects TRBV7-9 to TRBJ1-2; D not resolved. The CDR3 covers 12 residues. Germline CDR1 is SEHNR and CDR2 is FQNEAQ (reference sequence). Trimming removed 6 bases at V and 8 bases at J, with 13 bases between. This CDR3 is CASSNTVGGYTF. Here the CDR3 DNA reads TGTGCCAGCAGTAACACAGTGGGAGGCTACACCTTC. The full variable domain, with the rest looked up from reference TRBV7-9 and TRBJ1-2, is DTGVSQNPRHKITKRGQNVTFRCDPISEHNRLYWYRQTLGQGPEFLTYFQNEAQLEKSRLLSDRFSAERPKGSFSTLEIQRTEQGDSAMYLCASSNTVGGYTFGSGTRLTVV.

This clonotype was observed a few times. The rearrangement uses TRBV2 and TRBJ1-1, with TRBD1 identical over 7 bases. Germline values: CDR1 SNHLY, CDR2 FYNNEI. CDR3 length: 15 residues. J lost 6 bases, V lost 5 bases, and 12 bases had no gene match. This CDR3 is CASSLDDRERAEAFF. DNA of the CDR3: TGTGCCAGCAGTTTGGATGACAGGGAAAGGGCTGAAGCTTTCTTT.

V is TRBV12-5 and J is TRBJ1-3; possibly TRBD1 for D (6 bases). In germline, CDR1 is LGHNT, CDR2 FRNRAP. Deletions cut 4 bases from V and 9 bases from J, with 13 bases between. The CDR3 has 13 amino acids. The CDR3: CASGWEGTTTIYF. In DNA, the CDR3 is TGTGCTAGTGGTTGGGAGGGGACAACCACCATATATTTT. Based on the CDR3 plus reference TRBV12-5 and TRBJ1-3, the full variable domain is DARVTQTPRHKVTEMGQEVTMRCQPILGHNTVFWYRQTMMQGLELLAYFRNRAPLDDSGMPKDRFSAEMPDATLATLKIQPSEPRDSAVYFCASGWEGTTTIYFGEGSWLTVV.

This clonotype was seen ten or more times. The chain has TRBV7-2 and TRBJ2-7; D is unclear. V lost 0 bases, J lost 3 bases, and 6 bases lay in between. CDR3 length: 13 residues. In germline, CDR1 is SGHTA, CDR2 FQGNSA. Here the CDR3 reads CASSLAEDYEQYF. CDR3 nucleotides: TGTGCCAGCAGCTTAGCGGAAGACTACGAGCAGTACTTC.

This clonotype was recorded at least ten times. V gene TRBV7-9 combines with J gene TRBJ1-2; perhaps TRBD1 as D (6 bases). The CDR3 spans 17 residues. CDR1 and CDR2 from the germline V gene are SEHNR and FQNEAQ (reference sequence). The ends were cut back, 2 bases at V and 4 bases at J, with 20 bases in the middle. The CDR3 nucleotides are TGTGCCAGCAGCTTACCCCTAACAGGGTTTGATCTCTATGGCTACACCTTC. It is translated as CASSLPLTGFDLYGYTF.

The gene calls are TRBV25-1 and TRBJ1-6; 8 bases fit TRBD1. The V and J ends lost 6 bases and 3 bases, in that order; junction bases with no gene match: 4. Germline CDR1 and CDR2: MGHDK and SYGVNS. The CDR3 extends over 15 amino acids. The CDR3 DNA reads as TGTGCCAGCAGCTCTGGGACAGGCTATAATTCACCCCTCCACTTT. Translating gives CASSSGTGYNSPLHF.

The sample holds many counts of this clonotype. The gene calls are TRBV19 and TRBJ1-5; possibly TRBD1 for D (5 bases). Germline V gene data show CDR1 as LNHDA and CDR2 as SQIVND (reference sequence). CDR3 length: 13 residues. Trimming took 5 bases from V and 5 from J, leaving 10 bases between them. The CDR3: CASSSTGHQPQHF. CDR3 sequence (DNA): TGTGCCAGTAGTTCGACGGGACATCAGCCCCAGCATTTT.

The genes are TRBV10-3 and TRBJ1-4; possible D gene TRBD1, 6 bases. Trimming pared 10 bases from V and 12 bases from J, leaving 18 bases between. Germline CDR1 reads ENHRY; CDR2 reads SYGVKD. The CDR3 runs to 12 residues. For the CDR3, the DNA is TGTGCCAGCAGAGAGATGCAGGGGCAACTGTTTTTT. It specifies CASREMQGQLFF.

The chain has TRBV25-1 and TRBJ2-7; 11 bases line up with TRBD2. Germline CDR1 reads MGHDK; CDR2 reads SYGVNS. Trimming at V came to 1 base and at J to 4 bases, leaving 12 bases not matched to a gene. The CDR3 totals 18 residues. The CDR3 loop reads CASSESRTATSGSYEQYF. For the CDR3, the DNA is TGTGCCAGCAGTGAATCCCGAACCGCAACTAGCGGGAGTTACGAGCAGTACTTC.

The chain joins TRBV11-1 to TRBJ2-5, with unresolved D. Germline V gives CDR1 SGHAT, CDR2 FQDESV (reference sequence). This CDR3 contains 13 residues. V was cut by 7 bases and J by 5 bases, with 14 bases left in between. Written as DNA, the CDR3 is TGTGCCAGCAACCCGCTAGGGCTGGAGACCCAGTACTTC. Translated, it gives CASNPLGLETQYF.

The chain couples TRBV7-9 to TRBJ2-4, with a tentative D call TRBD2 (6 bases). The CDR3 length is 14 residues. CDR1 and CDR2 from the germline V gene are SEHNR and FQNEAQ (reference sequence). Trimming cost V 1 base and J 11 bases, with 15 bases left between them. The CDR3 is CASSLGLAFPLQYF. The DNA for the CDR3 is TGTGCCAGCAGCTTAGGGCTAGCGTTCCCCCTTCAGTACTTC.

The chain uses TRBV7-9 and TRBJ1-2, with D perhaps TRBD1 (6 bases). CDR3 length: 13 amino acids. CDR1 is SEHNR, CDR2 FQNEAQ, per germline (reference sequence). Trimming left V 5 bases short and J 4 bases short, with 11 bases between. The CDR3 bases are TGTGCCAGCAGCCCGCCGGACAGCTATGGCTACACCTTC. Translated: CASSPPDSYGYTF. Filled out from reference TRBV7-9 and TRBJ1-2, the complete variable domain reads DTGVSQNPRHKITKRGQNVTFRCDPISEHNRLYWYRQTLGQGPEFLTYFQNEAQLEKSRLLSDRFSAERPKGSFSTLEIQRTEQGDSAMYLCASSPPDSYGYTFGSGTRLTVV.

V gene TRBV2 combines with J gene TRBJ1-2, with no clear D. The CDR3 length is 12 residues. Looked up from germline, CDR1 is SNHLY and CDR2 is FYNNEI. Trimming took 8 bases from V and 4 from J, leaving 11 bases between them. CDR3 nucleotide sequence: TGTGCCAGCTCCCGGTGGGCCTATGGCTACACCTTC. This codes for CASSRWAYGYTF.

Many counts were recorded for this clonotype. This chain links TRBV6-5 with TRBJ1-2; weak D call: TRBD1 (5 bases). The CDR3 is 14 amino acids. V was trimmed by 3 bases and J by 3 bases, leaving 11 bases between them. CDR1 and CDR2 (germline): MNHEY, SVGAGI. CDR3 nucleotides: TGTGCCAGCAGTTATCAGACAGCGTACTATGGCTACACCTTC. It encodes CASSYQTAYYGYTF.

The rearrangement uses TRBV7-2 and TRBJ1-1; D is unresolved. This CDR3 is 13 amino acids long. Trimming left V 5 bases short and J 5 bases short, with 12 bases between. Germline loops: CDR1 SGHTA, CDR2 FQGNSA. The CDR3 DNA is TGTGCCAGCAGCGTCTCCTGGGGTACTGAAGCTTTCTTT. As protein: CASSVSWGTEAFF.

The chain employs TRBV20-1 and TRBJ2-5; D possibly matches TRBD1 or TRBD2 (5 bases each). V gave up 0 bases and J gave up 2 bases, with 16 bases separating them. CDR3 length: 16 residues. Germline CDR1 is DFQATT and CDR2 is SNEGSKA (reference sequence). CDR3 DNA sequence: TGCAGTGCTAGAGATGGCCTCCGGGACCGGCAAGAGACCCAGTACTTC. Translation: CSARDGLRDRQETQYF.

J is TRBJ2-5 and V is TRBV19, with 12 bases that match TRBD1. CDR1 is LNHDA, CDR2 SQIVND, per germline (reference sequence). The CDR3 sequence is 14 residues long. The trim removed 7 bases at V and 5 bases at J, leaving 5 bases unmatched. The CDR3 sequence is CASTPGQGAETQYF. In nucleotides, the CDR3 is TGTGCCAGTACCCCGGGACAGGGGGCCGAGACCCAGTACTTC.

At least ten counts were recorded for this clonotype. V usage is TRBV29-1 and J usage is TRBJ2-7; TRBD2 matches at 8 bases. The CDR3 covers 12 residues. Trimming removed 6 bases from V and 2 bases from J; junction bases left unmatched: 3. Germline CDR1 SQVTM, CDR2 ANQGSEA. The CDR3, as DNA: TGCAGCGTACTAGCGGCCACCTACGAGCAGTACTTC. It encodes CSVLAATYEQYF.

With regard to this clonotype: At one end the junction does not follow the germline gene, possibly because of a read error. The V call is TRBV10-3, the J call TRBJ2-7; a possible D gene is TRBD2 (6 bases). CDR3 length: 14 amino acids. Germline V gene sequence: CDR1 ENHRY, CDR2 SYGVKD. CDR3 amino acids: CASSYAGGSYEQYF. The DNA of the CDR3 is TGTGCCAGCAGTTACGCCGGGGGATCCTACGAGCAGTACTTC.

The genes are TRBV10-3 and TRBJ2-7; 14 bases are shared with TRBD2. CDR1 is ENHRY, CDR2 SYGVKD, per germline. The V gene end was trimmed by 0 bases and the J gene end by 4 bases; junction bases not matched to a gene: 2. This CDR3 contains 16 residues. Here the CDR3 reads CAISESGLAGGYEQYF. CDR3 sequence (DNA): TGTGCCATCAGTGAGTCAGGACTAGCGGGAGGTTACGAGCAGTACTTC.

The chain employs TRBV7-8 and TRBJ1-2; D call uncertain. Germline CDR1 SGHVS, CDR2 FQNEAQ. The CDR3 has 17 amino acids. Trimming pared 5 bases from V and 8 bases from J, leaving 27 bases between. CDR3 sequence: CASSPNPRAGSGWGYTF. For the CDR3, the DNA is TGTGCCAGCAGCCCAAACCCCCGCGCGGGGTCGGGGTGGGGCTACACCTTC.

This clonotype was found a few times. One end of the junction does not line up with germline, which may come from a read error. V and J are TRBV7-9 and TRBJ1-2; the D gene is possibly TRBD1 (5 bases). Germline CDR1 is SEHNR and CDR2 is FQNEAQ (reference sequence). The CDR3 length is 14 residues. The CDR3 loop reads CASSPTRALYGYTF. CDR3 coding DNA: TGCGCCAGCAGCCCAACCAGGGCACTCTATGGCTACACCTTC.